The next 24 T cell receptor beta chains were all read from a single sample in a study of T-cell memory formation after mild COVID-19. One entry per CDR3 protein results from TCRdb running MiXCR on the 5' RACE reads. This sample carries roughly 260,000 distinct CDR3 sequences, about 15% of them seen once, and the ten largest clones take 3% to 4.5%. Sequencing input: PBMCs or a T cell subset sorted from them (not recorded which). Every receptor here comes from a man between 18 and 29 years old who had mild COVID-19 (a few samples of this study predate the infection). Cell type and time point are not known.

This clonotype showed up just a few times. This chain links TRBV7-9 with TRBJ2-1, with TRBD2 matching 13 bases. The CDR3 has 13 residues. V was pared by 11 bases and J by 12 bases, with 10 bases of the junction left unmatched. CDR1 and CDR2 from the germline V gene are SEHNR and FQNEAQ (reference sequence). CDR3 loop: CAGTSGDVLGQFF. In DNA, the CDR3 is TGTGCCGGGACTAGCGGGGACGTTTTGGGGCAGTTCTTC. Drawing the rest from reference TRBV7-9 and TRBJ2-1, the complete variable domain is DTGVSQNPRHKITKRGQNVTFRCDPISEHNRLYWYRQTLGQGPEFLTYFQNEAQLEKSRLLSDRFSAERPKGSFSTLEIQRTEQGDSAMYLCAGTSGDVLGQFFGPGTRLTVL.

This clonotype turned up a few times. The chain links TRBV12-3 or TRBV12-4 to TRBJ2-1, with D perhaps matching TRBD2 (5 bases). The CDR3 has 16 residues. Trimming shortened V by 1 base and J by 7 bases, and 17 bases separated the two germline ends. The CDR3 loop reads CASSLGLGGHLNEQFF. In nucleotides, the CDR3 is TGTGCCAGCAGTTTAGGTTTAGGCGGGCACTTGAATGAGCAGTTCTTC.

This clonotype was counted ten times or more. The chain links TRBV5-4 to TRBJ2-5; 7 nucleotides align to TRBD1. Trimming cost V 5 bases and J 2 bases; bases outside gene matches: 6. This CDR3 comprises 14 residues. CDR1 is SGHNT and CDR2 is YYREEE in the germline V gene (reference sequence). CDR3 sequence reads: CASSPRTGQETQYF. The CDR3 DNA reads TGTGCCAGCAGTCCTCGGACAGGACAAGAGACCCAGTACTTC.

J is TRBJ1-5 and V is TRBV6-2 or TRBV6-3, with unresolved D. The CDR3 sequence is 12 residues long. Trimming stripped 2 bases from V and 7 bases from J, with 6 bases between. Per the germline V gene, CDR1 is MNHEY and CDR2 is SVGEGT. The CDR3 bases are TGTGCCAGCAGTTACAGGAGACAGCCCCAGCATTTT. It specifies CASSYRRQPQHF.

The CDR3 DNA reads as TGCGCCAGCAGCCCATTCCTGGGGAACTATGGCTACACCTTC. The encoded protein is CASSPFLGNYGYTF. The rearrangement joins TRBV5-1 to TRBJ1-2; D is unresolved. The CDR3 sequence is 14 residues long. Trimming removed 4 bases at V and 2 bases at J, with 12 bases between. Germline-derived CDR1 and CDR2 are SGHRS and YFSETQ.

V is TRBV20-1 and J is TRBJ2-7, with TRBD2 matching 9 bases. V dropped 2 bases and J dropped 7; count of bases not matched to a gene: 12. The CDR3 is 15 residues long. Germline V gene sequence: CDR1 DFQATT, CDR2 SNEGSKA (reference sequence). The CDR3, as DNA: TGCAGTGCTAGACGCCCCTCTAGCGGGACGCAAGAGCAGTACTTC. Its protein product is CSARRPSSGTQEQYF.

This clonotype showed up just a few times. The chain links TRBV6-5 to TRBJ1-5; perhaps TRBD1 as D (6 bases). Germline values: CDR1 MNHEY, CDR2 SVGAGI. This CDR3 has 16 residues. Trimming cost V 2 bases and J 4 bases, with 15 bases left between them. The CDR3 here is CASSYGPGVTNQPQHF. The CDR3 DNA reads TGTGCCAGCAGTTACGGCCCAGGGGTGACAAATCAGCCCCAGCATTTT.

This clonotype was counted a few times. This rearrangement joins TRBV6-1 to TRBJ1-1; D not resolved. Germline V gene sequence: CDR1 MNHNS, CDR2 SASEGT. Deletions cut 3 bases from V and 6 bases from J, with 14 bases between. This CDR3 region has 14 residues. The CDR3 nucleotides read TGTGCCAGCAGTGATAACGGGCTCTCGGCTGAAGCTTTCTTT. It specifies CASSDNGLSAEAFF.

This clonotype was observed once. CDR3 residues: CASSSVGARGRASYEQYF. For the CDR3, the DNA is TGTGCCAGCAGCTCGGTGGGAGCGCGCGGGAGGGCCTCCTACGAGCAGTACTTC. The chain couples TRBV7-2 to TRBJ2-7; 9 bases fit TRBD2. V lost 4 bases and J lost 0; bases outside the gene matches: 13. This CDR3 has 18 residues. The germline V gene has CDR1 SGHTA and CDR2 FQGNSA.

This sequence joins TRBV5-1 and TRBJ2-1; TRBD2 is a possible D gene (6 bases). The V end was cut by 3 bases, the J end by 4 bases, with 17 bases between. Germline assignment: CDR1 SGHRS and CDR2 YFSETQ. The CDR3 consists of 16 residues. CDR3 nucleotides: TGCGCCAGCAGCTCCCGTGGACGGGGGTCATACAATGAGCAGTTCTTC. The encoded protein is CASSSRGRGSYNEQFF.

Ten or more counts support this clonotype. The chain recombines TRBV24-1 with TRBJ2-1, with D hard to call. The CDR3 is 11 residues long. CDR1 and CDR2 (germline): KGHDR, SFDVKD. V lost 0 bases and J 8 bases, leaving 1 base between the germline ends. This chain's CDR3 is CATSDLDEQFF. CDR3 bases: TGTGCCACCAGTGATTTGGATGAGCAGTTCTTC.

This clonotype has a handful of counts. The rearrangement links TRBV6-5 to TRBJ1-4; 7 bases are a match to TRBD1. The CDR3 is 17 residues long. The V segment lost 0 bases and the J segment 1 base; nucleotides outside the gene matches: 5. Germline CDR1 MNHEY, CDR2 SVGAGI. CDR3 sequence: CASSYSGRQGTNEKLFF. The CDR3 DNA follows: TGTGCCAGCAGTTACTCGGGGAGACAGGGAACTAATGAAAAACTGTTTTTT.

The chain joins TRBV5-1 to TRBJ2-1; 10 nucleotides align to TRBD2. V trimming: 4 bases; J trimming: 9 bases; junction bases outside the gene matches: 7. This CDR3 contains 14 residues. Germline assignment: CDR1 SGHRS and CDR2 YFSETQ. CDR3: CASSATSGDGEQFF. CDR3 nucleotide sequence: TGCGCCAGCAGCGCAACTAGCGGGGACGGTGAGCAGTTCTTC.

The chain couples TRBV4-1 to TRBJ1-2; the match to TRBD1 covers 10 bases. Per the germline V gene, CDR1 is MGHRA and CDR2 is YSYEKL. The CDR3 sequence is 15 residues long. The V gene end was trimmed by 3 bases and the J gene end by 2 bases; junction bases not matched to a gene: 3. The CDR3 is CASSHRGQGNYGYTF. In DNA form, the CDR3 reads TGCGCCAGCAGCCACCGGGGACAGGGGAACTATGGCTACACCTTC.

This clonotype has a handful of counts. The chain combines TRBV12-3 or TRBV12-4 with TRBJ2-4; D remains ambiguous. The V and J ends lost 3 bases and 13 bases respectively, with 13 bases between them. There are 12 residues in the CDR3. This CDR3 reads CASSLGLRSQYF. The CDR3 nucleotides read TGTGCCAGCAGTTTGGGCCTCCGATCACAGTACTTC.

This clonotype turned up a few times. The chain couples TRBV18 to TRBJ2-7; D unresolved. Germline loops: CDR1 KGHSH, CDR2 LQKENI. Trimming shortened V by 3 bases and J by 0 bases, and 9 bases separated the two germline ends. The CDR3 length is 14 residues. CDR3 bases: TGTGCCAGCTCACCCGGGTTAAGCTCCTACGAGCAGTACTTC. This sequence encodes CASSPGLSSYEQYF.

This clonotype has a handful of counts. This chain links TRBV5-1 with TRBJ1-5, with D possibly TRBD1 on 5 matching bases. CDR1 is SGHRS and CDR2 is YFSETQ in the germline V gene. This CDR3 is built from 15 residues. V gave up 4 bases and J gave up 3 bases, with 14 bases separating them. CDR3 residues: CASSRDGGTNQPQHF. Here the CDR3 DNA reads TGCGCCAGCAGCCGGGACGGGGGAACCAATCAGCCCCAGCATTTT.

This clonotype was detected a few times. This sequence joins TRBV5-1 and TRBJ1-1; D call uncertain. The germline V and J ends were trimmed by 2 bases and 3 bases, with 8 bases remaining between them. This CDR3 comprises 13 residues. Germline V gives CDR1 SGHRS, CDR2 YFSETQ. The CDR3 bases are TGCGCCAGCAGCTTCGAAGTGGACACTGAAGCTTTCTTT. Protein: CASSFEVDTEAFF.

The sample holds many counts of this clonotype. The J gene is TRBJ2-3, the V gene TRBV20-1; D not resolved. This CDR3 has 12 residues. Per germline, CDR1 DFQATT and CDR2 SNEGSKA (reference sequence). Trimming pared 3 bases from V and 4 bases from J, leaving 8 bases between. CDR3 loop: CSASPLADTQYF. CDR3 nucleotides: TGCAGTGCTAGTCCCCTAGCAGATACGCAGTATTTT.

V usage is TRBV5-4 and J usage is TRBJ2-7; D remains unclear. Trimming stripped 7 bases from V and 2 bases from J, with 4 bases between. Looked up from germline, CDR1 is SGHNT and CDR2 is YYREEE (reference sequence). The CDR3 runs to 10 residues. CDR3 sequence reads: CASGPYEQYF. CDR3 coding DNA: TGTGCCAGCGGTCCCTACGAGCAGTACTTC.

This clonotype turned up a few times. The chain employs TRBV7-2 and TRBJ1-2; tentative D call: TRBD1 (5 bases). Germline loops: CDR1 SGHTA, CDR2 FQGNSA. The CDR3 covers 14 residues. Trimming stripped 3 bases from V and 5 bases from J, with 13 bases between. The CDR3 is CASSLRGVAYGYTF. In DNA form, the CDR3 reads TGTGCCAGCAGCTTGAGGGGAGTCGCATATGGCTACACCTTC.

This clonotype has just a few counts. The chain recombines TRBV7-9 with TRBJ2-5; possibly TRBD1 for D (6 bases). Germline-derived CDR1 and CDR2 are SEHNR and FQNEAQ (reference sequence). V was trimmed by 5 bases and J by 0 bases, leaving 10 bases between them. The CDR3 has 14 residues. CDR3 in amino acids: CASSRRQDQETQYF. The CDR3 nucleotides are TGTGCCAGCAGCAGGCGACAGGACCAAGAGACCCAGTACTTC. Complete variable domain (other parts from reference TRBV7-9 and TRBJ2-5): DTGVSQNPRHKITKRGQNVTFRCDPISEHNRLYWYRQTLGQGPEFLTYFQNEAQLEKSRLLSDRFSAERPKGSFSTLEIQRTEQGDSAMYLCASSRRQDQETQYFGPGTRLLVL.

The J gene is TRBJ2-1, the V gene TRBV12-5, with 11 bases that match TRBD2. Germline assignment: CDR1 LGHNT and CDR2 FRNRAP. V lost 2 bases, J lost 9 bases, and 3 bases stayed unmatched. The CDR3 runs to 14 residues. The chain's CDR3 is CASGLLAGGGEQFF. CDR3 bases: TGTGCTAGTGGTTTGCTAGCGGGGGGAGGTGAGCAGTTCTTC.

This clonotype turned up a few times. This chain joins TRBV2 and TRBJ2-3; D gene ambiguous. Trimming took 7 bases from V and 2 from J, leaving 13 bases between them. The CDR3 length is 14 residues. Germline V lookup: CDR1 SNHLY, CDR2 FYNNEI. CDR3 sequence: CASTPMGSTDTQYF. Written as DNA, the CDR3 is TGTGCCAGCACTCCGATGGGGTCCACAGATACGCAGTATTTT.